This T cell receptor beta chain was identified during a study of cytomegalovirus exposure and HLA in healthy donors. A single count supports this clone. Its antigen is unknown. 13 Jbeta primers and 60 Vbeta primers were used for the PCR. The repertoire was sequenced with immunoSEQ multiplex PCR; TCRdb's copy has only in-frame clones and lacks some. The sample records about 150,000 clones, roughly four fifths being singletons. Germline lookup yields CDR1 SGHNT and CDR2 YYREEE (reference sequence). The CDR3 length is 14 residues. V lost 2 bases and J lost 3; bases outside the gene matches: 3. Study-level results: The sole available immune exposure information was CMV serostatus. Despite most TCR sequences being rare, some public TCRs occurred in many donors. The authors considered a cluster of highly shared sequence variants likely to be a sequencing artifact. Later analysis revealed greater clonal expansion in HLA-associated TCR beta chains than in equally common others.

The receptor's source is a woman between 35 and 50 years old in good health and CMV-seronegative. V is TRBV5-4 and J is TRBJ1-2; 8 bases align to TRBD1. The sequencing input was PBMCs. The DNA for the CDR3 is TGTGCCAGCAGCTTACAGGGGGATCACTATGGCTACACCTTC. Protein: CASSLQGDHYGYTF.